One T cell receptor beta chain is described in this entry. Its cognate antigen is unknown. This sample was included in a study of shared clonotypes between healthy human individuals. Overall study results and limits: A handful of donors held around 5% of naive CD4 clonotypes in common.

An assay was performed, and its level was deep. TCRdb's copy holds only in-frame clones and misses some; the assay was immunoSEQ multiplex PCR. The sample shows some 2.1 million clones, just under 95% of them seen only once. Germline V CDR1 and CDR2: GTSNPN, SVGIG (reference sequence). This CDR3 is 16 amino acids long. J lost 7 bases, V lost 5 bases, and 17 bases had no gene match. It was CD45RO-negative cells, positively selected for CCR7, that made up naive CD8 cells, with terminally differentiated effector memory CD45RA+ cells excluded. The sequencing sample was made of naive CD8+ T cells sorted from blood. This chain uses TRBV30 with TRBJ1-2, with 9 bases aligning to TRBD1. The receptor was isolated from a man between 18 and 35 years old in good health. The CDR3 sequence is CAWAGTGSSGPIGYTF. In DNA form, the CDR3 reads TGTGCCTGGGCCGGGACAGGGAGTTCTGGCCCTATTGGCTACACCTTC.